One sample yielded the 16 T cell receptor beta chains listed below, sequenced in a study of spatial heterogeneity in lung cancer. General study results and limits: Expanded intratumoral alpha and beta TCR counts tracked tumor mutation counts.

The sample's time point: sample taken at primary tumor resection. TCRdb called the 5' RACE reads again in MiXCR, with one record for every CDR3 protein. This table has 6,000 to 9,500 distinct CDR3 sequences, roughly 8.7% appearing once. These receptors have no identified antigens. The sequencing here drew on lung tumor tissue, taken at surgery. These receptors were taken from a male donor with early-stage non-small cell lung cancer.

Within the sample, this clonotype is medium-sized (0.01 to 0.1%). This CDR3 fails to terminate in the conserved phenylalanine or tryptophan, so it likely reflects a read error. It is unclear where the CDR3 begins or ends on the DNA, so no DNA is shown, and the CDR3 is as TCRdb lists it. This chain links TRBV7-2 with TRBJ1-1. The CDR3 numbers 14 amino acids, ends counted. The V gene's germline CDR1 is SGHTA and CDR2 FQGNSA. This chain's CDR3 is CASSLDGSQPSEYL.

This clonotype was seen ten or more times. This sequence joins TRBV20-1 and TRBJ2-7, with 9 bases lining up with TRBD1. The CDR3 extends over 14 amino acids. Germline CDR1 reads DFQATT; CDR2 reads SNEGSKA (reference sequence). V lost 0 bases, J lost 6 bases, and 6 bases stayed unmatched. The chain's CDR3 is CSAREGTGTPEQYF. DNA for the CDR3: TGCAGTGCTAGAGAAGGGACAGGGACTCCCGAGCAGTACTTC.

Sample share makes this clonotype medium-sized. This rearrangement joins TRBV28 to TRBJ2-1; D is possibly TRBD1 (7 bases). This CDR3 region has 15 residues. CDR1 and CDR2 (germline): MDHEN, SYDVKM. V shed 3 bases and J shed 3 bases, with 12 bases lying between them. The CDR3 region is CASSFRGTDYNEQFF. CDR3 in DNA: TGTGCCAGCAGTTTTCGGGGGACAGACTACAATGAGCAGTTCTTC.

This clonotype was counted between two and nine times. The rearrangement uses TRBV2 and TRBJ2-7, with TRBD1 matching 7 bases. V lost 8 bases and J lost 5; bases outside the gene matches: 18. CDR3 length: 16 amino acids. In germline, CDR1 is SNHLY, CDR2 FYNNEI. The CDR3 sequence: CASARGERQGSDEQYF. Written as DNA, the CDR3 is TGTGCCAGCGCCAGAGGCGAAAGACAGGGATCGGACGAGCAGTACTTC.

This clonotype is medium-sized within its sample. The genes are TRBV12-3 or TRBV12-4 and TRBJ2-2; TRBD1 aligns across 10 bases. The CDR3 sequence is 16 residues long. V dropped 6 bases and J dropped 5; count of bases not matched to a gene: 9. CDR3 sequence (DNA): TGTGCCAGCAGGTCCCGGGACAGGGGAGGGACCGGGGAGCTGTTTTTT. It specifies CASRSRDRGGTGELFF.

By frequency in the sample, this clonotype is medium-sized (0.01 to 0.1%). The chain recombines TRBV19 with TRBJ2-7; a possible D gene is TRBD1 (5 bases). Germline V gene data show CDR1 as LNHDA and CDR2 as SQIVND (reference sequence). The CDR3 contains 14 residues. Trimming stripped 3 bases from V and 2 bases from J, with 11 bases between. CDR3 sequence (DNA): TGTGCCAGTAGTATGAAGGGGCCACCCTACGAGCAGTACTTC. Protein product: CASSMKGPPYEQYF.

By share, this clonotype counts as medium-sized. The genes are TRBV6-1 and TRBJ2-3; tentatively, D is TRBD1 (5 bases). Germline V gene lookup returns CDR1 MNHNS and CDR2 SASEGT. This CDR3 is 15 amino acids long. V dropped 2 bases and J dropped 1 base, with 10 bases sitting between them. The CDR3 protein is CASSESLGGTDTQYF. CDR3 coding DNA: TGTGCCAGCAGTGAATCTTTAGGGGGCACAGATACGCAGTATTTT.

The gene calls are TRBV20-1 and TRBJ1-1; D is unclear. CDR1 DFQATT and CDR2 SNEGSKA come from the germline V gene (reference sequence). The CDR3 spans 11 residues. The germline V and J ends were trimmed by 7 bases and 6 bases, with 12 bases remaining between them. CDR3 region: CSGEASAEAFF. CDR3 in DNA: TGCAGTGGGGAGGCTAGCGCTGAAGCTTTCTTT.

By proportion, this clonotype is medium-sized. The CDR3 DNA is TGCAGTGCTAGAGATTCCGGACCCAGGGGAAGAAAGGAACTGTTTTTT. This codes for CSARDSGPRGRKELFF. The J gene is TRBJ1-4, the V gene TRBV20-1; a possible D gene is TRBD1 (6 bases). V shed 0 bases and J shed 12 bases, with 23 bases lying between them. The CDR3 length is 16 residues. Germline-derived CDR1 and CDR2 are DFQATT and SNEGSKA (reference sequence).

By frequency in the sample, this clonotype is medium-sized. The V call is TRBV4-1, the J call TRBJ1-5; D possibly corresponds to TRBD1 (5 bases). Looked up from germline, CDR1 is MGHRA and CDR2 is YSYEKL. V was trimmed by 0 bases and J by 0 bases, leaving 9 bases between them. The CDR3 extends over 16 amino acids. The CDR3 sequence is CASSQDPGLSNQPQHF. In nucleotides, the CDR3 is TGCGCCAGCAGCCAAGATCCGGGGCTTAGCAATCAGCCCCAGCATTTT.

In its sample, this clonotype is medium-sized. The V gene is TRBV10-2, the J gene TRBJ2-4; D call uncertain. V shed 2 bases and J shed 7 bases, with 3 bases lying between them. CDR1 is WSHSY and CDR2 is SAAADI in the germline V gene. This CDR3 is 11 amino acids long. The CDR3 sequence: CASSEKNIQYF. In DNA, the CDR3 is TGCGCCAGCAGTGAGAAGAACATTCAGTACTTC.

This clonotype counts as medium-sized. The J gene is TRBJ2-2, the V gene TRBV20-1, with TRBD1 matching 7 bases. With V trimmed by 4 bases and J by 5 bases, 4 bases remained unmatched. The CDR3 sequence is 13 residues long. Germline values: CDR1 DFQATT, CDR2 SNEGSKA (reference sequence). CDR3 residues: CSAKSGGTGELFF. The CDR3 DNA reads as TGCAGTGCTAAATCAGGGGGTACCGGGGAGCTGTTTTTT.

This clonotype is medium-sized. The rearrangement uses TRBV19 and TRBJ2-4, with 14 positions matching TRBD2. Germline-derived CDR1 and CDR2 are LNHDA and SQIVND (reference sequence). Unmatched junction bases numbered 1, after V lost 3 bases and J lost 6 bases. This CDR3 has 15 residues. CDR3 sequence reads: CASSIGTSGRNIQYF. The CDR3, as DNA: TGTGCCAGTAGTATTGGGACTAGCGGGAGAAACATTCAGTACTTC.

This clonotype was detected many times. The chain has TRBV2 and TRBJ1-2, with TRBD1 as a possible D gene (6 bases). The CDR3 has 13 amino acids. Per the germline V gene, CDR1 is SNHLY and CDR2 is FYNNEI. V was pared by 4 bases and J by 4 bases, with 10 bases between. CDR3 sequence reads: CASSVGGGYGYTF. In nucleotides, the CDR3 is TGTGCCAGCAGTGTTGGAGGGGGCTATGGCTACACCTTC.

This clonotype has a handful of counts. V usage is TRBV19 and J usage is TRBJ1-5, with D perhaps matching TRBD1 (5 bases). Germline V lookup: CDR1 LNHDA, CDR2 SQIVND (reference sequence). Trimming removed 4 bases from V and 5 bases from J, with 9 bases in between. The CDR3 has 13 amino acids. CDR3 loop: CASSRGSDQPQHF. DNA of the CDR3: TGTGCCAGTAGTAGGGGGAGCGATCAGCCCCAGCATTTT.

This clonotype turned up a few times. The chain links TRBV25-1 to TRBJ2-5; TRBD1 aligns across 10 bases. The V segment lost 3 bases and the J segment 5 bases; nucleotides outside the gene matches: 3. The CDR3 is made up of 14 amino acids. The V gene's germline CDR1 is MGHDK and CDR2 SYGVNS. The CDR3 DNA is TGTGCCAGCAGTGAGACAGGGGGCATTGAGACCCAGTACTTC. Translating it yields CASSETGGIETQYF.